This is a list of T cell receptor beta chains from one sample in a study of response to subunit inactivated influenza vaccine. TCRdb redid the calling of the RT-PCR reads with MiXCR, one entry per CDR3 protein. Here the sample spans approximately 170,000 distinct CDR3 sequences, 9.5% to 15% being singletons. These data also formed part of another study, on T cells expressing NK-cell markers.

The sequences come from CD8+ T cells sorted from PBMCs, collected 11 to 12 days after vaccination. The receptors were sampled from a man in his fifties or sixties who received an inactivated influenza vaccine. Each CDR3 is given with its conserved first and last residue. A D gene is named only where the DNA matches it firmly. The listing skips clone size in some rows; elsewhere it reads once, few, many or a size class.

j_call clone_size d_call v_call cdr3_nt cdr3_aa
TRBJ2-1 NA TRBD2 TRBV4-2 TGTGCCATGGGCCCCGGGACTAGTTACAATGAGCAGTTCTTC CAMGPGTSYNEQFF
TRBJ2-3 many TRBD2 TRBV15 TGTGCCACCAGCAGAGATCAGCGGGAGGGATATACGCAGTATTTT CATSRDQREGYTQYF
TRBJ1-2 NA TRBD1 TRBV28 TGTGCCAGCAGTTTTCCAGGGGGCGCGGCTGGCTACACCTTC CASSFPGGAAGYTF
TRBJ2-2 few NA TRBV3-1 TGTGCCAGCAGCCGAATAGGGGGGGCGCACACCGGGGAGCTGTTTTTT CASSRIGGAHTGELFF
TRBJ2-5 few TRBD1 TRBV13 TGTGCCAGCAGTTTCCAGGGGGCGAGTTTAGTACGAGAGACCCAGTACTTC CASSFQGASLVRETQYF
TRBJ1-1 many NA TRBV24-1 TGTGCCACCAGTGATCCTCGGGAGGGGAATGAAGCTTTCTTT CATSDPREGNEAFF
TRBJ2-2 few NA TRBV30 TGTGCCTGGAGTGTAACCGGGGAGCTGTTTTTT CAWSVTGELFF
TRBJ2-7 many TRBD1 TRBV29-1 TGCAGCGCGGGGACAGGGTACGAGCAGTACTTC CSAGTGYEQYF
TRBJ1-1 few NA TRBV6-1 TGTGCCAGCAGTGAACGTAAACCCTGGAACACTGAAGCTTTCTTT CASSERKPWNTEAFF
TRBJ1-5 NA TRBD1 TRBV4-2 TGTGCCAGCAGCCAATTCCAGGGGGATTATAGCAATCAGCCCCAGCATTTT CASSQFQGDYSNQPQHF
TRBJ2-3 few NA TRBV30 TGTGCCTGGAGGCGGGGAAGCACAGATACGCAGTATTTT CAWRRGSTDTQYF
TRBJ1-1 NA TRBD1 TRBV5-6 TGTGCCAGCAGCTCCCTTGGACAGGGGGCGGACACTGAAGCTTTCTTT CASSSLGQGADTEAFF
TRBJ2-3 NA NA TRBV27 TGTGCCAGCAGTTTAGCCAATGTGGAGCAAGATACGCAGTATTTT CASSLANVEQDTQYF
TRBJ2-7 few NA TRBV28 TGTGCCAGCAGTTTGGGGATAACCTACGAGCAGTACTTC CASSLGITYEQYF
TRBJ2-1 NA NA TRBV7-9 TGTGCCATCAGCTCCGGGGTCCTCGGCCCGGGATGGAATGAGCAGTTCTTC CAISSGVLGPGWNEQFF
TRBJ2-1 many TRBD2 TRBV5-1 TGCGCCAGCAGTGGCGGGGGGCCTATTCTTGACTCCTACAATGAGCAGTTCTTC CASSGGGPILDSYNEQFF
TRBJ2-1 few NA TRBV7-8 TGTGCCAGCAGCTTAAGGAGGGCTAGCTCCTACAATGAGCAGTTCTTC CASSLRRASSYNEQFF
TRBJ2-3 NA TRBD2 TRBV30 TGTGCCTGGAGTGTAGCGGGAGAGACAGATACGCAGTATTTT CAWSVAGETDTQYF
TRBJ2-2 NA NA TRBV18 TGTGCCAGCTCACCACCGGATAGGGACACCGGGGAGCTGTTTTTT CASSPPDRDTGELFF